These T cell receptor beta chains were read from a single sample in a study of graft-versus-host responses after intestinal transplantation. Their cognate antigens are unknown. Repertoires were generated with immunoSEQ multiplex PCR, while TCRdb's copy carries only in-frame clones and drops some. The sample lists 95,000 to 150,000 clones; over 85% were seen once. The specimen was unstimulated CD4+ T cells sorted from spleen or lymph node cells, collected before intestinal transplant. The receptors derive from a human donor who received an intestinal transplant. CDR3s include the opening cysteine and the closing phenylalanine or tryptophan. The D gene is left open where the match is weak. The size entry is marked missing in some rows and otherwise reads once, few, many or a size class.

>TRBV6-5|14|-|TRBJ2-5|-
CASSLFGVQETQYF
TGTGCCAGCAGCCTTTTTGGGGTGCAAGAGACCCAGTACTTC
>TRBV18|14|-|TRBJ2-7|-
CASSPRTATNEQYF
TGTGCCAGCTCACCGAGGACGGCTACGAACGAGCAGTACTTC
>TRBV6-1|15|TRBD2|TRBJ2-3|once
CASRLAGGGADTQYF
TGTGCCAGCAGACTAGCGGGAGGTGGAGCAGATACGCAGTATTTT
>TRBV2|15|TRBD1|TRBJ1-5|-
CASSQDRSFNQPQHF
TGTGCCAGCAGTCAGGACAGGTCGTTCAATCAGCCCCAGCATTTT
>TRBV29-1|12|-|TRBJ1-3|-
CSVDDRGNTIYF
TGCAGCGTCGACGACAGAGGAAACACCATATATTTT
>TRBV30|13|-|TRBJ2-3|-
CAWSRGPMDTQYF
TGTGCCTGGAGCCGAGGGCCCATGGATACGCAGTATTTT
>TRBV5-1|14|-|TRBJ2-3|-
CASSLGDRTDTQYF
TGCGCCAGCAGCCTAGGGGATCGCACAGATACGCAGTATTTT
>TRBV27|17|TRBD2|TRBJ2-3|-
CASSLWSGGKDTDTQYF
TGTGCCAGCAGTTTATGGAGCGGGGGAAAAGATACAGATACGCAGTATTTT
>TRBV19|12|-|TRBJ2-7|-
CATRDPNLEQYF
TGTGCCACCCGGGACCCGAACCTGGAGCAGTACTTC
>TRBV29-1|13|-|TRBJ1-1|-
CSVVRMLNTEAFF
TGCAGCGTGGTACGGATGCTGAACACTGAAGCTTTCTTT